Described below is a single T cell receptor (beta chain) sequence and its context. Antigen specificity is unknown. A much larger clone differs by one base, so this may be a read error. These data belong to a study of T cells in Graves' hyperthyroidism and ophthalmopathy. Patients having uncontrolled infection, another autoimmune disease, pregnancy or lactation were not included. Study observations and caveats: Most thyroid-expanded clonotypes above 0.001 were also found in blood.

Regions amplified from RNA transcripts were the TCR beta CDR3 regions. The HTBI primer set drove a first-round RT-PCR of the TCR CDR3. MiXCR was run by TCRdb on the multiplex PCR reads, yielding one entry per CDR3 protein. This table holds approximately 690,000 distinct CDR3 sequences, about 15% found once. Sequencing input: blood. The source is a woman between 50 and 59 years old with Graves' ophthalmopathy.

CDR3 in DNA: TGCAGTGCTAGACCTCTGGCGGAGGCCTACGAGCAGTGCTTC. Amino acid sequence: CSARPLAEAYEQCF. The chain joins TRBV20-1 to TRBJ2-7; D possibly corresponds to TRBD2 (5 bases). The CDR3 has 14 residues. Germline lookup yields CDR1 DFQATT and CDR2 SNEGSKA (reference sequence).